This T cell receptor (beta chain) was sequenced during a study of blood T cell repertoires in COVID-19. Study at large: Material from acute and convalescent COVID-19 was sourced from the United States, Italy and Spain. Sample material is recorded as cDNA or gDNA derived from T cells, B-cell-depleted T cells, or PBMCs.

Original methodology: Reference gene primer amplification in the assay estimated nucleated cell counts. The protocol was immunoSEQ multiplex PCR, while the TCRdb copy is restricted to in-frame clones and leaves out a portion. The V and J calls and clone size are taken from that table; D and trimming were inferred from the DNA. The data contain roughly 120,000 clones, 90% of them singletons. The germline V gene has CDR1 LNHDA and CDR2 SQIVND (reference sequence). Trimming removed 9 bases at V and 0 bases at J, with 13 bases between. This CDR3 has 14 amino acids. Sequenced sample: peripheral blood. The origin of this receptor is a human donor with active COVID-19. The donor label of this sample is uncertain. The chain couples TRBV19 to TRBJ2-3; perhaps TRBD1 as D (7 bases). The CDR3 spells CASNQGGSTDTQYF. The CDR3 DNA reads TGTGCCAGCAACCAGGGGGGCAGCACAGATACGCAGTATTTT.